This T cell receptor (beta chain) emerged from a study of cytomegalovirus exposure and HLA in healthy donors. Points from the study as a whole: Some TCR beta chains (about 180 of them) were listed as cytomegalovirus-associated. A later analysis found common viral pathogens apparently linked to several of the most significant clusters. Specificity of three CMV-associated chains for CMV antigens was verified in vitro.

The PCR employed 60 Vbeta primers together with 13 Jbeta primers. Sequencing was performed with immunoSEQ multiplex PCR; in TCRdb, only in-frame clones are kept and a portion is missing. Among under 250,000 clones listed, approximately 85% were seen once. All donors participated as healthy donors of bone marrow. About this clone: The antigen remains undetermined.

Germline CDR1 reads KGHSH; CDR2 reads LQKENI. V shed 2 bases and J shed 4 bases, with 8 bases lying between them. This CDR3 has 14 amino acids. The chain combines TRBV18 with TRBJ2-2, with unresolved D. The clonotype was recovered from a woman in her fifties or sixties in good health and CMV-seronegative. Sequenced input: PBMCs. CDR3 in DNA: TGTGCCAGCTCACCATTACAGAGCACCGGGGAGCTGTTTTTT. Its translation: CASSPLQSTGELFF.